This is a list of T cell receptor beta chains from one sample in a study of blood T cells in healthy people across ages. TCRdb re-called the 5' RACE reads through MiXCR, storing one row per CDR3 protein. The table has more than 700,000 distinct CDR3 sequences, approximately 53% seen once. Sequenced: blood. These receptor sequences come from an elderly man in good health. Each CDR3 is given with its conserved first and last residue. D genes are given only for firm matches. Clone size is stated in some rows and not others, as once, few, many or a class when expanded.

abundance: -
d_gene: TRBD1
v_gene: TRBV27
j_gene: TRBJ2-5
CDR3aa: CASSNRPGTGSQETQYF
CDR3nt: TGTGCCAGCAGTAACCGGCCAGGGACAGGGAGCCAAGAGACCCAGTACTTC

abundance: few
d_gene: TRBD2
v_gene: TRBV20-1
j_gene: TRBJ2-5
CDR3aa: CSARRPGLAQETQYF
CDR3nt: TGCAGTGCTAGAAGGCCGGGACTAGCCCAAGAGACCCAGTACTTC

abundance: few
d_gene: TRBD1
v_gene: TRBV12-3/TRBV12-4
j_gene: TRBJ2-1
CDR3aa: CASTWDRGRGNEQFF
CDR3nt: TGTGCCAGCACCTGGGACAGGGGGCGCGGCAATGAGCAGTTCTTC

abundance: -
d_gene: -
v_gene: TRBV4-1
j_gene: TRBJ2-1
CDR3aa: CASSRTSDRTSYNEQFF
CDR3nt: TGCGCCAGCAGCCGGACCAGTGACCGGACGTCCTACAATGAGCAGTTCTTC

abundance: few
d_gene: TRBD1
v_gene: TRBV5-1
j_gene: TRBJ2-7
CDR3aa: CASSSGQGHYEQYF
CDR3nt: TGCGCCAGCAGCTCGGGACAGGGACACTACGAGCAGTACTTC

abundance: -
d_gene: TRBD1
v_gene: TRBV9
j_gene: TRBJ2-7
CDR3aa: CASSVGRQGAEQYF
CDR3nt: TGTGCCAGCAGCGTAGGGAGGCAGGGGGCCGAGCAGTACTTC

abundance: -
d_gene: -
v_gene: TRBV29-1
j_gene: TRBJ2-6
CDR3aa: CSVGKGAGANVLTF
CDR3nt: TGCAGCGTTGGAAAGGGAGCCGGGGCCAACGTCCTGACTTTC

abundance: -
d_gene: -
v_gene: TRBV6-5
j_gene: TRBJ1-2
CDR3aa: CASSYQDQGYGYTF
CDR3nt: TGTGCCAGCAGTTACCAAGACCAGGGGTATGGCTACACCTTC

abundance: -
d_gene: TRBD2
v_gene: TRBV5-1
j_gene: TRBJ2-3
CDR3aa: CASSPFGRATDTQYF
CDR3nt: TGCGCCAGCAGCCCATTCGGGAGGGCCACAGATACGCAGTATTTT

abundance: -
d_gene: TRBD1
v_gene: TRBV18
j_gene: TRBJ1-2
CDR3aa: CASSPMGQGANGYTF
CDR3nt: TGTGCCAGCTCACCTATGGGACAGGGGGCAAATGGCTACACCTTC

abundance: -
d_gene: -
v_gene: TRBV27
j_gene: TRBJ1-1
CDR3aa: CASSLWGAGNTEAFF
CDR3nt: TGTGCCAGCAGTCTATGGGGGGCAGGGAACACTGAAGCTTTCTTT

abundance: -
d_gene: -
v_gene: TRBV9
j_gene: TRBJ2-5
CDR3aa: CASSVVELGTQYF
CDR3nt: TGTGCCAGCAGCGTAGTGGAATTAGGGACCCAGTACTTC

abundance: -
d_gene: -
v_gene: TRBV2
j_gene: TRBJ1-1
CDR3aa: CASRGSLAFF
CDR3nt: TGTGCCAGCAGGGGGTCTTTAGCTTTCTTT

abundance: -
d_gene: -
v_gene: TRBV6-1
j_gene: TRBJ1-2
CDR3aa: CASTRGYGYTF
CDR3nt: TGTGCCAGCACCCGGGGCTATGGCTACACCTTC

abundance: few
d_gene: TRBD2
v_gene: TRBV29-1
j_gene: TRBJ2-5
CDR3aa: CSVRMGGETQYF
CDR3nt: TGCAGCGTCCGAATGGGGGGGGAGACCCAGTACTTC

abundance: -
d_gene: -
v_gene: TRBV7-3
j_gene: TRBJ2-3
CDR3aa: CASSPWQGSTDTQYF
CDR3nt: TGTGCCAGCAGCCCCTGGCAGGGAAGCACAGATACGCAGTATTTT

abundance: once
d_gene: TRBD2
v_gene: TRBV11-2
j_gene: TRBJ2-3
CDR3aa: CASSESGTRRFTDTQYF
CDR3nt: TGTGCCAGCAGCGAATCCGGGACTAGAAGGTTCACAGATACGCAGTATTTT

abundance: -
d_gene: -
v_gene: TRBV29-1
j_gene: TRBJ1-1
CDR3aa: CSSTEGAGNTEAFF
CDR3nt: TGCAGCTCCACTGAAGGGGCGGGGAACACTGAAGCTTTCTTT

abundance: few
d_gene: TRBD1
v_gene: TRBV13
j_gene: TRBJ2-5
CDR3aa: CASSRLEGQGRETQYF
CDR3nt: TGTGCCAGCAGCCGCTTAGAGGGACAGGGCCGAGAGACCCAGTACTTC

abundance: few
d_gene: TRBD1
v_gene: TRBV20-1
j_gene: TRBJ2-7
CDR3aa: CSAPDREHEQYF
CDR3nt: TGCAGTGCCCCTGACAGGGAACACGAGCAGTACTTC

abundance: -
d_gene: -
v_gene: TRBV9
j_gene: TRBJ2-7
CDR3aa: CASSAAGTAYEQYF
CDR3nt: TGTGCCAGCAGCGCCGCGGGGACGGCGTACGAGCAGTACTTC

abundance: many
d_gene: -
v_gene: TRBV11-2
j_gene: TRBJ2-1
CDR3aa: CASSYGPGYNEQFF
CDR3nt: TGTGCCAGCAGTTATGGTCCGGGATACAATGAGCAGTTCTTC

abundance: -
d_gene: TRBD1
v_gene: TRBV27
j_gene: TRBJ2-3
CDR3aa: CATKGDRVTDTQYF
CDR3nt: TGTGCCACCAAAGGGGACAGGGTAACAGATACGCAGTATTTC

abundance: -
d_gene: TRBD2
v_gene: TRBV29-1
j_gene: TRBJ2-2
CDR3aa: CSVGASGAVTGELFF
CDR3nt: TGCAGCGTTGGGGCTAGCGGTGCCGTCACCGGGGAGCTGTTTTTT

abundance: -
d_gene: -
v_gene: TRBV20-1
j_gene: TRBJ2-4
CDR3aa: CSARDPTSTGQSYVQYF
CDR3nt: TGCAGTGCTAGAGATCCGACGTCAACAGGGCAATCCTACGTGCAGTACTTC

abundance: -
d_gene: -
v_gene: TRBV29-1
j_gene: TRBJ2-5
CDR3aa: CSVVASQETQYF
CDR3nt: TGCAGCGTTGTAGCCAGCCAAGAGACCCAGTACTTC